This T cell receptor (beta chain) was sequenced during a study of control samples from healthy donors and cancer patients. Here immunoSEQ multiplex PCR was the method, and the copy in TCRdb shows in-frame clones only, minus some. Of 85,000 to 100,000 clones listed, just over 90% were seen once; the top ten hold approximately 8%. The V segment lost 4 bases and the J segment 2 bases; nucleotides outside the gene matches: 17. This CDR3 has 19 amino acids. From germline, CDR1 is SGHRS and CDR2 YFSETQ. The TCR was taken from a man between 18 and 29 years old in good health. The sequenced material came from blood. V gene TRBV5-1 combines with J gene TRBJ2-3; 9 bases line up with TRBD2. The CDR3 nucleotides are TGCGCCAGCAGCCCACCGGGACTAGCACCCACCGACCCCACAGATACGCAGTATTTT. Protein: CASSPPGLAPTDPTDTQYF.